The 13 T cell receptor beta chains below come from one sample, sequenced in a study of shared clonotypes between healthy human individuals. TCRdb's copy holds only in-frame clones and misses some; the assay was immunoSEQ multiplex PCR. The sample comprises over 2 million clones, over 85% of which are singletons, and approximately 0.13% rests with the top ten. The specimen sequenced was naive CD4+ T cells sorted from blood. Subset reported: CD45RA+ positively selected. The receptor source for this set is a man younger than 35 in good health.

This clone showed up just once. This chain connects TRBV5-4 to TRBJ2-3; 12 nucleotides agree with TRBD2. The CDR3 consists of 16 residues. Germline CDR1 reads SGHNT; CDR2 reads YYREEE (reference sequence). J gave up 6 bases and V 4 bases, and 9 bases lay outside the gene matches. Here the CDR3 reads CASSQPSGGARDTQYF. DNA for the CDR3: TGTGCCAGCAGCCAACCTAGCGGGGGGGCCAGGGATACGCAGTATTTT. The whole variable domain, filled in from reference TRBV5-4 and TRBJ2-3, reads ETGVTQSPTHLIKTRGQQVTLRCSSQSGHNTVSWYQQALGQGPQFIFQYYREEENGRGNFPPRFSGLQFPNYSSELNVNALELDDSALYLCASSQPSGGARDTQYFGPGTRLTVL.

Written as DNA, the CDR3 is TGTGCCAGCAGTAGGGGACAGTCGAACACCGGGGAGCTGTTTTTT. Its protein product is CASSRGQSNTGELFF. The gene calls are TRBV6-5 and TRBJ2-2; 7 nucleotides line up with TRBD1. From germline, CDR1 is MNHEY and CDR2 SVGAGI. This CDR3 spans 15 amino acids. V lost 5 bases, J lost 0 bases, and 3 bases stayed unmatched.

V and J are TRBV6-1 and TRBJ1-1; D gene unclear. V lost 6 bases and J 0 bases, leaving 14 bases between the germline ends. The CDR3 loop spans 15 amino acids. Germline CDR1 and CDR2: MNHNS and SASEGT. CDR3 bases: TGTGCCAGCAGCCGGACGGAGTCCATGAACACTGAAGCTTTCTTT. Translating it yields CASSRTESMNTEAFF.

The chain links TRBV19 to TRBJ1-5, with D possibly TRBD1 on 6 matching bases. CDR3 length: 16 residues. The germline CDR1 and CDR2 sequences are LNHDA and SQIVND (reference sequence). Trimming cost V 8 bases and J 3 bases, with 20 bases left between them. The CDR3 DNA follows: TGTGCCAGTGGCTGGCAGCGAATGGGGGCCAATCAGCCCCAGCATTTT. It translates to CASGWQRMGANQPQHF.

This clone was seen just once. This rearrangement joins TRBV19 to TRBJ1-3; 11 bases fit TRBD1. Per germline, CDR1 LNHDA and CDR2 SQIVND (reference sequence). The CDR3 loop spans 16 amino acids. V was clipped by 5 bases and J by 3 bases; unmatched bases: 6. The CDR3 protein is CASSAGQGARGNTIYF. CDR3 sequence (DNA): TGTGCCAGTAGTGCCGGACAGGGGGCGCGTGGAAACACCATATATTTT.

The rearrangement joins TRBV5-1 to TRBJ2-2; TRBD2 matches at 8 bases. Losses at the gene ends were 4 bases for V and 5 bases for J; bases not matched to a gene: 7. Per germline, CDR1 SGHRS and CDR2 YFSETQ. This CDR3 region has 15 residues. In DNA form, the CDR3 reads TGCGCCAGCAGCAAGGGACTAGGTGGGACCGGGGAGCTGTTTTTT. Its protein is CASSKGLGGTGELFF.

This chain links TRBV5-6 with TRBJ2-2; maybe TRBD2 (5 bases). With 1 base removed from V and 3 bases from J, the gap between germline ends came to 13 bases. The CDR3 has 16 amino acids. Per the germline V gene, CDR1 is SGHDT and CDR2 is YYEEEE. The CDR3 region has the DNA TGTGCCAGCAGCTTGAGAGGGCTAGCAGACACCGGGGAGCTGTTTTTT. As protein: CASSLRGLADTGELFF. The whole variable domain, filled in from reference TRBV5-6 and TRBJ2-2, reads DAGVTQSPTHLIKTRGQQVTLRCSPKSGHDTVSWYQQALGQGPQFIFQYYEEEERQRGNFPDRFSGHQFPNYSSELNVNALLLGDSALYLCASSLRGLADTGELFFGEGSRLTVL.

The J gene is TRBJ2-1, the V gene TRBV5-4; no firm D call. Per the germline V gene, CDR1 is SGHNT and CDR2 is YYREEE (reference sequence). With 0 bases removed from V and 0 bases from J, the gap between germline ends came to 10 bases. The CDR3 is 16 residues long. CDR3 nucleotide sequence: TGTGCCAGCAGCTTGGCAAAACCGAGCTCCTACAATGAGCAGTTCTTC. This encodes CASSLAKPSSYNEQFF.

In DNA form, the CDR3 reads TGTGCCACTTCGACGGAGGGCAATAACTATGGCTACACCTTC. This translates into CATSTEGNNYGYTF. The chain combines TRBV6-5 with TRBJ1-2; D call uncertain. The V gene lost 10 bases and the J gene lost 1 base, with 16 bases spanning the gap. Germline V gene sequence: CDR1 MNHEY, CDR2 SVGAGI. The CDR3 runs 14 residues.

This chain links TRBV5-1 with TRBJ2-7; TRBD1 aligns across 9 bases. V dropped 1 base and J dropped 6; count of bases not matched to a gene: 14. Germline lookup yields CDR1 SGHRS and CDR2 YFSETQ. This CDR3 contains 17 residues. CDR3 nucleotide sequence: TGCGCCAGCAGCTTGCGTAGGGCGGGACAGGGAGTCGGCGAGCAGTACTTC. It specifies CASSLRRAGQGVGEQYF.

The chain is built from TRBV11-2 and TRBJ2-5; perhaps TRBD1 as D (5 bases). This CDR3 comprises 15 residues. CDR1 is SGHAT and CDR2 is FQNNGV in the germline V gene. V was pared by 1 base and J by 1 base, with 10 bases between. CDR3 DNA: TGTGCCAGCAGCTTAGTAGGCAGGGCCCAAGAGACCCAGTACTTC. This translates into CASSLVGRAQETQYF.

V gene TRBV6-1 combines with J gene TRBJ1-1; 10 bases are a match to TRBD1. The germline CDR1 and CDR2 sequences are MNHNS and SASEGT. The V gene end was trimmed by 1 base and the J gene end by 6 bases; junction bases not matched to a gene: 8. The CDR3 is 16 residues long. The DNA of the CDR3 is TGTGCCAGCAGTGAAGTACGACAGGGGGCGCGCGCTGAAGCTTTCTTT. Its protein is CASSEVRQGARAEAFF.

This clone was seen a handful of times. In the same sample, other DNA sequences code for this CDR3. The chain links TRBV10-1 to TRBJ2-2; D is unclear. CDR1 WNHNN and CDR2 SYGVQD come from the germline V gene (reference sequence). The CDR3 is 13 residues long. The V gene lost 3 bases and the J gene lost 2 bases, with 4 bases spanning the gap. CDR3 DNA: TGCGCCAGCAGTGAAAGAAACACCGGGGAGCTGTTTTTT. It codes for CASSERNTGELFF.